The 29 T cell receptor beta chains reported below all come from one sample, sequenced in a study of human T cells and chemical hapten exposure. TCRdb independently ran MiXCR on the RACE reads; one entry per CDR3 protein. The table shows 50,000 to 75,000 distinct CDR3 sequences, with roughly 11% occurring only once. Time point of the sample: patch test 3, about 24 weeks after DPC sensitization. Treatment noted: therapeutic diphenylcyclopropenone sensitization with weekly scalp DPC. The source was whole blood, collected in connection with sensitization to the hapten diphenylcyclopropenone (DPC). The origin of the receptors is a woman in her twenties or thirties with alopecia areata. Some clones in this sample may be carry-over from other donors' samples.

This chain connects TRBV20-1 to TRBJ2-5; D gene unclear. The CDR3 sequence is 13 residues long. CDR1 and CDR2 (germline): DFQATT, SNEGSKA (reference sequence). Trimming shortened V by 3 bases and J by 5 bases, and 13 bases separated the two germline ends. The CDR3 region is CSASVAARETQYF. DNA for the CDR3: TGCAGTGCTAGTGTCGCAGCCAGGGAGACCCAGTACTTC.

This clonotype has more than one count but fewer than ten. This chain joins TRBV24-1 and TRBJ2-3; 7 nucleotides agree with TRBD1. In germline, CDR1 is KGHDR, CDR2 SFDVKD. The CDR3 contains 14 residues. With V trimmed by 6 bases and J by 1 base, 3 bases remained unmatched. This chain's CDR3 is CATSRQGRTDTQYF. CDR3 nucleotide sequence: TGTGCCACCAGTCGACAGGGACGCACAGATACGCAGTATTTT.

The chain carries TRBV7-2 and TRBJ1-2; tentative D call: TRBD1 (5 bases). CDR1 is SGHTA, CDR2 FQGNSA, per germline. This CDR3 has 14 residues. V was pared by 1 base and J by 0 bases, with 6 bases between. The CDR3: CASSLEQANYGYTF. The DNA of the CDR3 is TGTGCCAGCAGCTTAGAACAGGCTAACTATGGCTACACCTTC.

This clonotype was seen more than once but under ten times. CDR3 nucleotides: TGTGCCAGCAGTTTACGTTTTGGGAATCAGCCCCAGCATTTT. Its translation is CASSLRFGNQPQHF. The chain links TRBV12-3 or TRBV12-4 to TRBJ1-5; D not resolved. The CDR3 length is 14 residues. Trimming removed 2 bases from V and 4 bases from J, with 9 bases in between.

This clonotype was detected a few times. This chain connects TRBV6-1 to TRBJ2-7; unclear D gene. This CDR3 is built from 11 residues. Per germline, CDR1 MNHNS and CDR2 SASEGT. V was cut by 9 bases and J by 3 bases, with 9 bases left in between. The DNA for the CDR3 is TGTGCCAGTGGTGGCAGCTACGAGCAGTACTTC. The encoded protein is CASGGSYEQYF.

A few counts support this clonotype. This chain uses TRBV24-1 with TRBJ1-1; no reliable D call. V lost 1 base and J 10 bases, leaving 9 bases between the germline ends. Germline CDR1 KGHDR, CDR2 SFDVKD. The CDR3 sequence is 12 residues long. This CDR3 is CATSDFRGRAFF. In DNA form, the CDR3 reads TGTGCCACCAGTGATTTCCGGGGTAGAGCTTTCTTT.

The chain has TRBV28 and TRBJ1-5; no reliable D call. The CDR3 has 13 amino acids. The V and J ends lost 4 bases and 4 bases respectively, with 8 bases between them. Germline V gives CDR1 MDHEN, CDR2 SYDVKM. CDR3: CASSSYRNQPQHF. The CDR3 DNA reads TGTGCCAGCAGTTCCTACAGAAATCAGCCCCAGCATTTT.

This clonotype was recorded many times. The V gene is TRBV7-8, the J gene TRBJ2-1; D not certain. CDR1 is SGHVS and CDR2 is FQNEAQ in the germline V gene. The V and J ends lost 0 bases and 11 bases respectively, with 5 bases between them. The CDR3 totals 11 residues. The CDR3 reads CASSLAAQQFF. In DNA form, the CDR3 reads TGTGCCAGCAGCTTAGCGGCACAGCAGTTCTTC.

This chain joins TRBV18 and TRBJ1-5; possible D gene TRBD1, 5 bases. V shed 4 bases and J shed 3 bases, with 10 bases lying between them. The germline V gene has CDR1 KGHSH and CDR2 LQKENI. This CDR3 is built from 14 residues. In DNA form, the CDR3 reads TGTGCCAGCTCACACGGGGGGGACAATCAGCCCCAGCATTTT. Translated, it gives CASSHGGDNQPQHF.

This clonotype has ten or more counts. The gene calls are TRBV28 and TRBJ2-6, with D maybe TRBD1 (6 bases). V shed 6 bases and J shed 0 bases, with 18 bases lying between them. The CDR3 runs 18 residues. Germline CDR1 and CDR2: MDHEN and SYDVKM. The CDR3 loop is CASSPTGMGPSGANVLTF. CDR3 DNA sequence: TGTGCCAGCAGCCCAACAGGGATGGGGCCCTCTGGGGCCAACGTCCTGACTTTC.

This clonotype showed up just a few times. The chain employs TRBV7-2 and TRBJ1-5; possible D gene TRBD1, 6 bases. Germline V lookup: CDR1 SGHTA, CDR2 FQGNSA. Trimming left V 3 bases short and J 9 bases short, with 12 bases between. The CDR3 loop spans 13 amino acids. The CDR3 spells CASSLDTGLPQHF. The CDR3 DNA reads TGTGCCAGCAGCTTGGATACAGGGCTGCCCCAGCATTTT.

V and J are TRBV25-1 and TRBJ2-7, with 7 bases matching TRBD1. Germline assignment: CDR1 MGHDK and CDR2 SYGVNS. The CDR3 has 14 amino acids. Trimming removed 4 bases from V and 5 bases from J; junction bases left unmatched: 8. The CDR3 sequence: CASSGGRGPHEQYF. As DNA, the CDR3 is TGTGCCAGCAGTGGTGGTAGGGGGCCACACGAGCAGTACTTC.

This chain uses TRBV28 with TRBJ2-1; 11 nucleotides line up with TRBD2. The germline V gene has CDR1 MDHEN and CDR2 SYDVKM. Trimming took 5 bases from V and 8 from J; bases not matched to a gene: 8. This CDR3 has 15 amino acids. The CDR3 nucleotides read TGTGCCAGCAGTCCTACTAGCGGGAGAGTCGATGAGCAGTTCTTC. As protein: CASSPTSGRVDEQFF.

This clonotype was seen repeatedly, ten times or more. The V and J genes are TRBV12-3 or TRBV12-4 and TRBJ1-5, with a weak D call TRBD1 (5 bases). This CDR3 has 15 residues. V was cut by 3 bases and J by 3 bases, with 12 bases left in between. CDR3 sequence reads: CASSFRAGPNQPQHF. The CDR3 DNA sequence: TGTGCCAGCAGTTTTCGGGCAGGGCCCAATCAGCCCCAGCATTTT.

This clonotype was found many times. The chain couples TRBV28 to TRBJ1-1, with 8 nucleotides matching TRBD1. Germline CDR1 MDHEN, CDR2 SYDVKM. The V gene end was trimmed by 4 bases and the J gene end by 9 bases; junction bases not matched to a gene: 10. This CDR3 region has 14 residues. The CDR3 loop reads CASSSTQGARKAFF. CDR3 sequence (DNA): TGTGCCAGCAGTTCCACCCAGGGGGCGAGGAAAGCTTTCTTT.

V usage is TRBV4-3 and J usage is TRBJ2-7; D is unclear. The germline V gene encodes CDR1 LGHNA and CDR2 YSLEER. The CDR3 extends over 13 amino acids. V was shortened by 2 bases and J by 3 bases, with 8 bases between the two germline ends. The CDR3 bases are TGCGCCAGCAGCCAAATCCCCTACTACGAGCAGTACTTC. Translating it yields CASSQIPYYEQYF.

This sequence joins TRBV7-8 and TRBJ2-3, with no clear D. This CDR3 region has 15 residues. Germline V lookup: CDR1 SGHVS, CDR2 FQNEAQ. V was clipped by 3 bases and J by 6 bases, with 16 bases between them. The CDR3 DNA sequence: TGTGCCAGCAGCTTCTCGGGTCCCAAACCTGATACGCAGTATTTT. This encodes CASSFSGPKPDTQYF.

To note about this clonotype: A much larger clonotype is one base distant, so this may be a read error. CDR3 DNA sequence: TGTGCCAGCAGTTTGGGACGGGCCCAAGCGGAAGCTTTCTTT. Translation: CASSLGRAQAEAFF. The chain employs TRBV28 and TRBJ1-1; D possibly corresponds to TRBD1 (5 bases). V lost 3 bases and J lost 8, with 16 bases in between. Germline CDR1 is MDHEN and CDR2 is SYDVKM. The CDR3 consists of 14 residues.

This clonotype has just a few counts. The chain has TRBV24-1 and TRBJ2-1, with 12 nucleotides matching TRBD2. Germline CDR1 reads KGHDR; CDR2 reads SFDVKD. The CDR3 totals 16 residues. V trimming: 4 bases; J trimming: 6 bases; junction bases outside the gene matches: 6. CDR3 sequence (DNA): TGTGCCACCAGTGACCAGACTAGCGGGAGCTCCAATGAGCAGTTCTTC. It codes for CATSDQTSGSSNEQFF.

The chain combines TRBV29-1 with TRBJ2-2, with 11 positions matching TRBD2. This CDR3 is built from 15 residues. V lost 8 bases to trimming and J lost 3 bases; unmatched junction nucleotides: 8. Germline loops: CDR1 SQVTM, CDR2 ANQGSEA. The CDR3 DNA follows: TGCAGCACGTCGACTAGCGGGATGGACACCGGGGAGCTGTTTTTT. Amino acids: CSTSTSGMDTGELFF.

This clonotype was counted between two and nine times. The chain uses TRBV5-6 and TRBJ2-7; 8 positions match TRBD1. Germline-derived CDR1 and CDR2 are SGHDT and YYEEEE. V dropped 4 bases and J dropped 2; count of bases not matched to a gene: 11. The CDR3 is 16 residues long. The chain's CDR3 is CASSPGTGRRAYEQYF. In DNA form, the CDR3 reads TGTGCCAGCAGCCCCGGGACAGGACGTAGGGCCTACGAGCAGTACTTC.

The sample holds a few counts of this clonotype. The chain uses TRBV28 and TRBJ2-1; no reliable D call. V was shortened by 5 bases and J by 11 bases, with 10 bases between the two germline ends. This CDR3 comprises 11 residues. Per germline, CDR1 MDHEN and CDR2 SYDVKM. The CDR3 coding sequence is TGTGCCAGCAGTAAGACGGAGAAGCAGTTCTTC. As protein: CASSKTEKQFF.

The chain carries TRBV4-3 and TRBJ2-1; 8 nucleotides line up with TRBD2. CDR1 is LGHNA, CDR2 YSLEER, per germline. V lost 3 bases, J lost 2 bases, and 3 bases stayed unmatched. The CDR3 is 15 amino acids. The CDR3 bases are TGCGCCAGCAGCCAGCCGGGACTAGCCTACAATGAGCAGTTCTTC. Translation: CASSQPGLAYNEQFF.

This clonotype came up many times. The rearrangement uses TRBV5-1 and TRBJ1-1; a possible D gene is TRBD1 (5 bases). The CDR3 totals 14 residues. The V gene's germline CDR1 is SGHRS and CDR2 YFSETQ. Between the trimmed V and J ends, which lost 6 bases and 0 bases, there was a span of 12 bases. CDR3 residues: CASMGGNMNTEAFF. For the CDR3, the DNA is TGCGCCAGCATGGGGGGGAACATGAACACTGAAGCTTTCTTT.

By sample share, this clonotype is medium-sized. This chain joins TRBV3-1 and TRBJ1-1, with TRBD1 identical over 7 bases. The J segment lost 4 bases and the V segment lost 0 bases, leaving 2 bases of the junction unmatched. Germline loops: CDR1 LGHDT, CDR2 YNNKEL (reference sequence). The CDR3 sequence is 14 residues long. CDR3 sequence reads: CASSQDTGATEAFF. CDR3 DNA: TGTGCCAGCAGCCAAGATACAGGGGCCACTGAAGCTTTCTTT.

This clonotype has a count of ten or more. V and J are TRBV2 and TRBJ2-7; D is possibly TRBD1 (6 bases). Trimming shortened V by 6 bases and J by 3 bases, and 12 bases separated the two germline ends. CDR1 and CDR2 from the germline V gene are SNHLY and FYNNEI. The CDR3 is made up of 13 amino acids. CDR3 sequence reads: CASRDRQYYEQYF. The CDR3 DNA sequence: TGTGCCAGCAGGGACAGACAGTACTACGAGCAGTACTTC.

This chain links TRBV30 with TRBJ2-5; 11 bases map to TRBD1. With V trimmed by 3 bases and J by 5 bases, 5 bases remained unmatched. Germline V gene lookup returns CDR1 GTSNPN and CDR2 SVGIG (reference sequence). This CDR3 has 14 residues. The DNA of the CDR3 is TGTGCCTGGAGAGGACAGGGGGCTATCGAGACCCAGTACTTC. Protein sequence: CAWRGQGAIETQYF.

This clonotype came up a few times. This sequence joins TRBV7-6 and TRBJ2-1, with D maybe TRBD1 (6 bases). The CDR3 totals 15 residues. Germline V gene data show CDR1 as SGHVS and CDR2 as FNYEAQ. Trimming removed 5 bases from V and 2 bases from J, with 13 bases in between. The CDR3 region has the DNA TGTGCCAGCAGCCCTACCAGGGGTGCCTACAATGAGCAGTTCTTC. Its translation: CASSPTRGAYNEQFF.

Concerning this clonotype itself: A much larger clone differs by one base, so this may be a read error. The rearrangement uses TRBV7-6 and TRBJ2-5; D uncertain. The CDR3 runs 14 residues. Germline V gene data show CDR1 as SGHVS and CDR2 as FNYEAQ. CDR3 sequence: CASSPGPYQEIQYF. For the CDR3, the DNA is TGTGCCAGCAGCCCCGGGCCGTACCAAGAGATCCAGTACTTC. Full variable domain (rest looked up from reference TRBV7-6 and TRBJ2-5): GAGVSQSPRYKVTKRGQDVALRCDPISGHVSLYWYRQALGQGPEFLTYFNYEAQQDKSGLPNDRFSAERPEGSISTLTIQRTEQRDSAMYRCASSPGPYQEIQYFGPGTRLLVL.